One sample yielded the 20 T cell receptor beta chains listed below, sequenced in a study of blood T cell repertoires in COVID-19. The data were produced by immunoSEQ multiplex PCR, yet TCRdb's version contains in-frame clones alone and is incomplete. The table records approximately 200,000 clones, just under 90% of them present only once. Sequencing was carried out using peripheral blood. The receptors were gathered from a man aged 25-40 years with COVID-19, enrolled during active disease.

The gene calls are TRBV19 and TRBJ2-7; TRBD2 agrees at 10 bases. The CDR3 sequence is 15 residues long. Losses at the gene ends were 5 bases for V and 5 bases for J; bases not matched to a gene: 9. Per germline, CDR1 LNHDA and CDR2 SQIVND (reference sequence). The CDR3 nucleotides read TGTGCCAGTAGTCTCCTTAGCGGGAGGTATAACGAGCAGTACTTC. This sequence encodes CASSLLSGRYNEQYF.

The gene calls are TRBV2 and TRBJ2-3, with 9 bases matching TRBD1. CDR3 length: 19 residues. V shed 6 bases and J 0 bases; nucleotides not matched to a gene: 16. Germline V gene data show CDR1 as SNHLY and CDR2 as FYNNEI. The CDR3: CASRPGQGASRTSTDTQYF. In DNA form, the CDR3 reads TGTGCCAGCAGACCGGGACAGGGCGCCTCTCGAACTAGCACAGATACGCAGTATTTT.

This chain joins TRBV5-1 and TRBJ2-7; D is perhaps TRBD1 (6 bases). Germline CDR1 SGHRS, CDR2 YFSETQ. This CDR3 has 14 amino acids. V shed 4 bases and J shed 0 bases, with 11 bases lying between them. CDR3 bases: TGCGCCAGCAGCCGGGACACGAGCTCCTACGAGCAGTACTTC. It translates to CASSRDTSSYEQYF.

The chain employs TRBV29-1 and TRBJ1-1; 8 bases are shared with TRBD1. The CDR3 consists of 12 residues. Trimming at V came to 7 bases and at J to 1 base, leaving 2 bases not matched to a gene. In germline, CDR1 is SQVTM, CDR2 ANQGSEA. CDR3 coding DNA: TGCAGCGCTGGACAGGGGAACACTGAAGCTTTCTTT. It yields the protein CSAGQGNTEAFF.

This chain uses TRBV10-3 with TRBJ2-1; 14 bases are shared with TRBD2. The V and J ends lost 6 bases and 3 bases, in that order; junction bases with no gene match: 1. Germline CDR1 and CDR2: ENHRY and SYGVKD. The CDR3 extends over 15 amino acids. The CDR3 reads CAISGLAGGYNEQFF. The CDR3 DNA reads TGTGCCATCAGCGGACTAGCGGGGGGCTACAATGAGCAGTTCTTC.

The chain links TRBV10-3 to TRBJ2-1, with D hard to call. The CDR3 extends over 13 amino acids. Germline loops: CDR1 ENHRY, CDR2 SYGVKD. V lost 0 bases and J lost 4, with 4 bases in between. The chain's CDR3 is CAISESSYNEQFF. The DNA for the CDR3 is TGTGCCATCAGTGAGTCGAGTTACAATGAGCAGTTCTTC.

This chain's CDR3 is CASSLVGSGRNEQYF. CDR3 coding DNA: TGTGCCAGCAGCTTAGTGGGGTCAGGGAGGAACGAGCAGTACTTC. The chain has TRBV7-2 and TRBJ2-7, with D perhaps matching TRBD2 (6 bases). Germline V gene data show CDR1 as SGHTA and CDR2 as FQGNSA. The length of the CDR3 is 15 residues. V was trimmed by 1 base and J by 5 bases, leaving 15 bases between them. The whole variable domain, remainder taken from reference TRBV7-2 and TRBJ2-7, is GAGVSQSPSNKVTEKGKDVELRCDPISGHTALYWYRQSLGQGLEFLIYFQGNSAPDKSGLPSDRFSAERTGGSVSTLTIQRTQQEDSAVYLCASSLVGSGRNEQYFGPGTRLTVT.

In DNA, the CDR3 is TGTGCCAGCAGCCGCCCTAATGACAGGGTTGTCGCTGAAGCTTTCTTT. Encoded protein: CASSRPNDRVVAEAFF. V and J are TRBV11-2 and TRBJ1-1, with 7 bases lining up with TRBD1. Germline-derived CDR1 and CDR2 are SGHAT and FQNNGV. V shed 5 bases and J 6 bases; nucleotides not matched to a gene: 15. The CDR3 has 16 residues.

J is TRBJ1-3 and V is TRBV7-8, with D possibly TRBD1 on 5 matching bases. V was clipped by 11 bases and J by 4 bases, with 15 bases between them. The germline gives CDR1 SGHVS, CDR2 FQNEAQ. This CDR3 has 13 amino acids. The CDR3 spells CAGGGTAGNTIYF. CDR3 DNA: TGTGCCGGTGGAGGGACCGCCGGAAACACCATATATTTT.

The V call is TRBV18, the J call TRBJ1-5; 10 nucleotides match TRBD1. Losses at the gene ends were 3 bases for V and 0 bases for J; bases not matched to a gene: 8. Germline V gives CDR1 KGHSH, CDR2 LQKENI. This CDR3 region has 18 residues. CDR3 region: CASSPTGGPIYSNQPQHF. CDR3 DNA: TGTGCCAGCTCACCGACAGGGGGCCCTATCTATAGCAATCAGCCCCAGCATTTT.

The CDR3 nucleotides read TGTGCCAGCAGCGCGGGACCAAGCTCCTACAATGAGCAGTTCTTC. Residues: CASSAGPSSYNEQFF. The J gene is TRBJ2-1, the V gene TRBV5-6; weak D call: TRBD2 (6 bases). Deletions cut 4 bases from V and 0 bases from J, with 11 bases between. This CDR3 spans 15 amino acids. CDR1 is SGHDT, CDR2 YYEEEE, per germline.

The chain is built from TRBV3-1 (or the pseudogene TRBV3-2) and TRBJ1-1; D is unclear. Germline loops: CDR1 LGHDT, CDR2 YNNKEL (reference sequence). Trimming took off 0 bases at V and 10 bases at J, with 12 bases between the two ends. The CDR3 is 13 amino acids. CDR3 DNA: TGTGCCAGCAGCCAAGAGGAGGGATCCCGAGCTTTCTTT. Protein product: CASSQEEGSRAFF.

V gene TRBV3-1 (or the pseudogene TRBV3-2) combines with J gene TRBJ1-3, with D possibly TRBD1 on 5 matching bases. The germline V gene encodes CDR1 LGHDT and CDR2 YNNKEL (reference sequence). This CDR3 contains 15 residues. The V gene lost 4 bases and the J gene lost 3 bases, with 13 bases spanning the gap. The CDR3 nucleotides are TGTGCCAGCAGCCCCCTGGGGGGGAATGGAAACACCATATATTTT. Encoded protein: CASSPLGGNGNTIYF.

V usage is TRBV7-2 and J usage is TRBJ1-5, with TRBD1 matching 8 bases. The junction had 9 bases not matched to a gene; V was cut back by 5 bases and J by 3 bases. CDR1 is SGHTA, CDR2 FQGNSA, per germline. The CDR3 totals 16 residues. The CDR3 DNA reads TGTGCCAGCAGCAGCCAACAGGGGGGTCACAATCAGCCCCAGCATTTT. This gives the protein CASSSQQGGHNQPQHF. The full variable domain, completed using reference TRBV7-2 and TRBJ1-5, is GAGVSQSPSNKVTEKGKDVELRCDPISGHTALYWYRQSLGQGLEFLIYFQGNSAPDKSGLPSDRFSAERTGGSVSTLTIQRTQQEDSAVYLCASSSQQGGHNQPQHFGDGTRLSIL.

The chain couples TRBV3-1 (or the pseudogene TRBV3-2) to TRBJ1-3, with TRBD1 matching over 7 bases. This CDR3 has 15 residues. Germline CDR1 LGHDT, CDR2 YNNKEL (reference sequence). V lost 4 bases, J lost 3 bases, and 6 bases stayed unmatched. The CDR3 DNA reads TGTGCCAGCAGCCGAAAGACAGGGATTGGAAACACCATATATTTT. This codes for CASSRKTGIGNTIYF.

This chain uses TRBV6-4 with TRBJ2-1, with 10 bases fitting TRBD2. The trim removed 3 bases at V and 12 bases at J, leaving 8 bases unmatched. Germline V gene lookup returns CDR1 MRHNA and CDR2 SNTAGT. The CDR3 contains 14 residues. The CDR3 nucleotides read TGTGCCAGCAGTGAACTAGCGGGGCCTTACGGGCAGTTCTTC. Protein: CASSELAGPYGQFF.

The rearrangement uses TRBV29-1 and TRBJ1-3; D is unclear. This CDR3 is 13 amino acids long. CDR1 is SQVTM and CDR2 is ANQGSEA in the germline V gene. Trimming left V 0 bases short and J 4 bases short, with 7 bases between. The CDR3 nucleotides read TGCAGCGTTGAAGATCAGTACGGAAACACCATATATTTT. The encoded protein is CSVEDQYGNTIYF.

A few counts support this clone. Possible read error: a much larger clone is one base away. This chain uses TRBV6-5 with TRBJ1-1; D not certain. CDR1 MNHEY and CDR2 SVGAGI come from the germline V gene. The length of the CDR3 is 10 residues. V dropped 8 bases and J dropped 7 bases, with 8 bases sitting between them. The CDR3 region has the DNA TGTGCCAGCGGCCACAATGAAGCTTTCTTT. Encoded protein: CASGHNEAFF.

The DNA of the CDR3 is TGCGCCAGCAAAATGACAGGGGGCGTAGAAAAACTGTTTTTT. Its translation: CASKMTGGVEKLFF. This sequence joins TRBV5-1 and TRBJ1-4; 10 nucleotides align to TRBD1. This CDR3 region has 14 residues. J gave up 8 bases and V 6 bases, and 7 bases lay outside the gene matches. Germline CDR1 and CDR2: SGHRS and YFSETQ.

The chain is built from TRBV5-1 and TRBJ2-1; TRBD2 agrees at 9 bases. The CDR3 runs 16 residues. From germline, CDR1 is SGHRS and CDR2 YFSETQ. V gave up 4 bases and J gave up 0 bases; unmatched junction bases: 5. The CDR3 here is CASSGGLAPSYNEQFF. The CDR3, as DNA: TGCGCCAGCAGCGGCGGACTAGCGCCCTCCTACAATGAGCAGTTCTTC.